The present TCR beta chain was sequenced within a study of blood T cell repertoires in COVID-19. The overall study: Acute and convalescent COVID-19 specimens originated in the United States, Italy and Spain. In each case, the material was cDNA or gDNA derived from T cells, B-cell-depleted T cells, or PBMCs.

Libraries were prepared by immunoSEQ multiplex PCR; TCRdb keeps only in-frame clonotypes and omits some of them. The sample carries roughly 150,000 clones, roughly 80% recorded once. Cohort placement rested on clinical history that participants reported themselves. Recovered status in Cohort 3 required two negative PCRs, clearance, or symptom resolution. This clone was seen a few times. V was pared by 4 bases and J by 5 bases, with 15 bases between. Germline V CDR1 and CDR2: SGHNT, YENEEA. This CDR3 has 15 amino acids. This chain uses TRBV11-3 with TRBJ2-1, with unresolved D. The source is a woman in her forties or fifties who had recovered from COVID-19. Input material: PBMCs or T cells enriched from blood (not recorded which). The DNA of the CDR3 is TGTGCCAGCAGCTCCTTCTTGGCAGGAAACAATGAGCAGTTCTTC. Amino acid sequence: CASSSFLAGNNEQFF.